The rows below give T cell receptor beta chains drawn from one sample of a study. TCRdb independently ran MiXCR on the multiplex PCR reads; one entry per CDR3 protein. The sample yields about 240 distinct CDR3 sequences, around 7% seen once. Sequenced input: tumor-infiltrating naive CD4+ T cells sorted from the breast tumor. The receptors here all came from a female donor with breast cancer. Each CDR3 is given with its conserved first and last residue. D genes are given only for firm matches. The size field reads once, few or many counts, or a class when the clone is expanded.

size,J,D,V,CDR3,DNA
large,TRBJ1-2,-,TRBV12-3/TRBV12-4,CASTRGVGYTF,TGTGCCAGCACCCGGGGAGTCGGCTACACCTTC
medium-sized,TRBJ1-2,-,TRBV12-3/TRBV12-4,CASSLTDLGYTF,TGTGCCAGCAGTTTAACCGATCTGGGCTACACCTTC
large,TRBJ1-2,-,TRBV12-3/TRBV12-4,CASSLVGKGYTF,TGTGCCAGCAGTTTAGTCGGGAAGGGCTACACCTTC
large,TRBJ1-2,-,TRBV12-3/TRBV12-4,CASSLTVDGYTF,TGTGCCAGCAGCCTCACAGTGGATGGCTACACCTTC
large,TRBJ1-2,-,TRBV12-3/TRBV12-4,CASSFGRRPYGYTF,TGTGCCAGCAGTTTCGGCCGCCGTCCCTATGGCTACACCTTC
large,TRBJ1-2,-,TRBV12-3/TRBV12-4,CASRERYGYTF,TGTGCCAGCCGGGAACGCTATGGCTACACCTTC
large,TRBJ1-2,-,TRBV12-3/TRBV12-4,CASSFEQYYGYTF,TGTGCCAGCAGTTTCGAACAGTACTATGGCTACACCTTC
large,TRBJ1-2,-,TRBV12-3/TRBV12-4,CASSSFQGNYGYTF,TGTGCCAGCAGTTCCTTCCAGGGGAACTATGGCTACACCTTC
large,TRBJ1-2,-,TRBV12-3/TRBV12-4,CASSRRGLYGYTF,TGTGCCAGCAGCCGACGGGGCCTCTATGGCTACACCTTC
medium-sized,TRBJ1-2,TRBD1,TRBV12-3/TRBV12-4,CASSSWTGGGYTF,TGTGCCAGCAGTTCTTGGACAGGAGGTGGCTACACCTTC
medium-sized,TRBJ1-2,-,TRBV12-3/TRBV12-4,CASSSHGPGYGYTF,TGTGCCAGCAGTTCCCATGGACCGGGCTATGGCTACACCTTC
hyperexpanded,TRBJ1-2,-,TRBV12-3/TRBV12-4,CASSLLQLNYGYTF,TGTGCCAGCAGTTTACTGCAGTTGAACTATGGCTACACCTTC
hyperexpanded,TRBJ1-2,-,TRBV12-3/TRBV12-4,CASSLARRTNYGYTF,TGTGCCAGCAGTTTAGCGCGACGGACTAACTATGGCTACACCTTC
medium-sized,TRBJ1-2,-,TRBV12-3/TRBV12-4,CASSSTGINYGYTF,TGTGCCAGCAGTTCTACAGGGATTAACTATGGCTACACCTTC